This paragraph reports one T cell receptor (beta chain). With 6 bases removed from V and 2 bases from J, the gap between germline ends came to 8 bases. This CDR3 contains 13 residues. Per germline, CDR1 MNHEY and CDR2 SMNVEV (reference sequence). Authors' processing steps: Reference gene primer amplification yielded estimated nucleated cell counts. Profiling relied on immunoSEQ multiplex PCR, and the TCRdb table lists in-frame clones only, not all of them. That table furnishes V, J and clone size, whereas the DNA furnished D and trimming. The repertoire holds some 41,000 clones, with about four fifths as singletons. This sample was included in a study of blood T cell repertoires in COVID-19. Across the study: Sources were T cells, B-cell-depleted T cells, or PBMCs; the material itself was cDNA or gDNA.

The clonotype comes from a woman aged 70-85 years with acute or convalescent COVID-19. Material: peripheral blood. The chain uses TRBV27 and TRBJ1-3, with D possibly matching TRBD1 (5 bases). The CDR3 loop is CASSQGAGNTIYF. CDR3 sequence (DNA): TGTGCCAGCAGCCAAGGGGCTGGAAACACCATATATTTT.